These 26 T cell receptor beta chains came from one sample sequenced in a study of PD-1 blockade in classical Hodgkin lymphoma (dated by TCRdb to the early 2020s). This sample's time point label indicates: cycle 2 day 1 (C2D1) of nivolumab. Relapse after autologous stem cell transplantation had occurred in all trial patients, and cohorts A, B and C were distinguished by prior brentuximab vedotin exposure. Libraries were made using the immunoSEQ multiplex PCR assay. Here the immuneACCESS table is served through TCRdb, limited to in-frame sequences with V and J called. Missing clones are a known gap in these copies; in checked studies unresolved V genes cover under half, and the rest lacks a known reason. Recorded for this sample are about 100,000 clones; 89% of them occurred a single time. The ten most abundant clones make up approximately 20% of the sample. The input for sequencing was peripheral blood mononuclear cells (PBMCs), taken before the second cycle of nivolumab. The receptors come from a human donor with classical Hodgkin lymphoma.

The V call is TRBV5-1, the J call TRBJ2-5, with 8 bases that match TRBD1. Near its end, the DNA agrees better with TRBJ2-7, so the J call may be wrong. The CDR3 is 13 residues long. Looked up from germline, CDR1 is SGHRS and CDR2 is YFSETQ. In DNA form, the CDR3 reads TGCGCCAGCAGTCCGGACAGGGACAGCGAGCAGTACTTC. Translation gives CASSPDRDSEQYF.

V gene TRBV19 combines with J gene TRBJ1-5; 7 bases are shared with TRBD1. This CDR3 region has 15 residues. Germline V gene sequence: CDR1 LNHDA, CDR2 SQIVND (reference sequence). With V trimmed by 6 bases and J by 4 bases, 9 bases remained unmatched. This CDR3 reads CASSPTGALNQPQHF. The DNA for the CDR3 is TGTGCCAGTAGCCCTACAGGGGCCTTAAATCAGCCCCAGCATTTT.

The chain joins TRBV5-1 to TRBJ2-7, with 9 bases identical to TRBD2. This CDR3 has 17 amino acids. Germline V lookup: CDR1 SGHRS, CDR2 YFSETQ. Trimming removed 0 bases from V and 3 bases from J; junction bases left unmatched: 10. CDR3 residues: CASSLAVRAGGFYEQYF. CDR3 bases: TGCGCCAGCAGCTTGGCCGTTCGAGCGGGGGGATTCTACGAGCAGTACTTC.

The CDR3 protein is CAWSVRGSWTSGRANEQFF. The DNA for the CDR3 is TGTGCCTGGAGTGTAAGGGGAAGTTGGACTAGCGGGAGGGCAAATGAGCAGTTCTTC. The V and J genes are TRBV30 and TRBJ2-1, with 15 bases aligning to TRBD2. This CDR3 spans 19 amino acids. Germline V gives CDR1 GTSNPN, CDR2 SVGIG (reference sequence). With 0 bases clipped from V and 7 bases from J, the junction kept 13 bases outside the gene matches.

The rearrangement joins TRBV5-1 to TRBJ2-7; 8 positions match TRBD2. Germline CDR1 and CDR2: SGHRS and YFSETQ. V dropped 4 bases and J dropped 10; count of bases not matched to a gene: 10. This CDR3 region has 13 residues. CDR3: CASSAEREWIQYF. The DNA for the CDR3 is TGCGCCAGCAGCGCCGAGCGGGAGTGGATTCAGTACTTC.

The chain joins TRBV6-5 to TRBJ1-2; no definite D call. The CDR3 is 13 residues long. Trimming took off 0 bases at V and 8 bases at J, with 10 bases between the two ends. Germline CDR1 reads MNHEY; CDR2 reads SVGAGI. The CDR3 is CASSYSQARGYTF. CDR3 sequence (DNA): TGTGCCAGCAGTTACTCCCAGGCCCGGGGCTACACCTTC.

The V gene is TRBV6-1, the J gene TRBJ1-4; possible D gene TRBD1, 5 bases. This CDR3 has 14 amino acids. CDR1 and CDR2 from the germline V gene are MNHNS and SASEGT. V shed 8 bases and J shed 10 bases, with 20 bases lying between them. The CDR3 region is CASDEGLNSGKLFF. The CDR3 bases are TGTGCCAGCGATGAGGGGTTAAATTCCGGAAAACTGTTTTTT.

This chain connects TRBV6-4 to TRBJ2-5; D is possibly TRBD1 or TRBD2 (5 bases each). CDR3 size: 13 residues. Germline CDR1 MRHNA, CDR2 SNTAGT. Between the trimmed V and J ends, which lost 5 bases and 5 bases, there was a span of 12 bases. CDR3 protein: CASSPAEGETQYF. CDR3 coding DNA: TGTGCCAGCAGTCCGGCCGAGGGGGAGACCCAGTACTTC.

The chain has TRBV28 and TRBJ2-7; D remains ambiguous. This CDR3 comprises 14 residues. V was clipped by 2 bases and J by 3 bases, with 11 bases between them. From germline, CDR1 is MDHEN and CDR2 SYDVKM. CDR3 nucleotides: TGTGCCAGCAGTTTACGTCTGTCTAGCTACGAGCAGTACTTC. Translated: CASSLRLSSYEQYF.

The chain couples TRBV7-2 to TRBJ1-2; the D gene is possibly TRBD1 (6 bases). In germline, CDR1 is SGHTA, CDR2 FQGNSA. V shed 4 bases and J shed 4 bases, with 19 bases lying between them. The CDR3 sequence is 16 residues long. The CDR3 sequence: CASSSPPGHHFYGYTF. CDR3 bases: TGTGCCAGCAGCTCGCCTCCGGGACACCACTTCTATGGCTACACCTTC.

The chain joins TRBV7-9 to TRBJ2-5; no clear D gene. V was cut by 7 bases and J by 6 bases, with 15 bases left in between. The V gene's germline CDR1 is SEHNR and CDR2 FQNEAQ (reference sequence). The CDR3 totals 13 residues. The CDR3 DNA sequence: TGTGCCAGCATCCATGGGGATAGCCAGACCCAGTACTTC. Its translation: CASIHGDSQTQYF.

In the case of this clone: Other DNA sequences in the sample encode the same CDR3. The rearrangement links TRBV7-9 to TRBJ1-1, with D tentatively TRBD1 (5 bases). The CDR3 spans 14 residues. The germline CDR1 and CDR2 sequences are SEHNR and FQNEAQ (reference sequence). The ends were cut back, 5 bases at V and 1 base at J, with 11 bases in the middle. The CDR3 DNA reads TGTGCCAGCAGCCTTGGGACTGGGAACACTGAAGCTTTCTTT. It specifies CASSLGTGNTEAFF.

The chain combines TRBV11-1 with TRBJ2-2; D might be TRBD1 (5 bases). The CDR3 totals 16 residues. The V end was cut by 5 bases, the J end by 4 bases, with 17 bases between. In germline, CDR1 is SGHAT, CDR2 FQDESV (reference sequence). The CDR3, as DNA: TGTGCCAGCAGCAGACTTGGGCGACAGCTCACCGGGGAGCTGTTTTTT. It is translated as CASSRLGRQLTGELFF. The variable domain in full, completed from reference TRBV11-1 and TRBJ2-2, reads EAEVAQSPRYKITEKSQAVAFWCDPISGHATLYWYRQILGQGPELLVQFQDESVVDDSQLPKDRFSAERLKGVDSTLKIQPAELGDSAMYLCASSRLGRQLTGELFFGEGSRLTVL.

Here the CDR3 reads CASSRQNSDYGYTF. The CDR3 nucleotides read TGTGCCAGCAGTCGACAGAACAGCGACTATGGCTACACCTTC. The chain has TRBV6-1 and TRBJ1-2; D might be TRBD1 (5 bases). Germline lookup yields CDR1 MNHNS and CDR2 SASEGT. Trimming cost V 5 bases and J 3 bases, with 13 bases left between them. The length of the CDR3 is 14 residues.

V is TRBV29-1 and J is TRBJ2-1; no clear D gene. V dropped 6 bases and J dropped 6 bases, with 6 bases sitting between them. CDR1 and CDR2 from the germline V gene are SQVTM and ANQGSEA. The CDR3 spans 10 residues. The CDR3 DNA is TGCAGCGTGCCGGGCAATGAGCAGTTCTTC. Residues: CSVPGNEQFF.

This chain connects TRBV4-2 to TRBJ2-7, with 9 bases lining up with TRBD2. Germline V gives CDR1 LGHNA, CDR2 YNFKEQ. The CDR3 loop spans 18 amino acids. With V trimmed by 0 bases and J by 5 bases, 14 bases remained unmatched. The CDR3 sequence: CASSQDLGVAGVSDEQYF. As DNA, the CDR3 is TGTGCCAGCAGCCAAGATCTAGGGGTAGCGGGAGTTTCGGACGAGCAGTACTTC.

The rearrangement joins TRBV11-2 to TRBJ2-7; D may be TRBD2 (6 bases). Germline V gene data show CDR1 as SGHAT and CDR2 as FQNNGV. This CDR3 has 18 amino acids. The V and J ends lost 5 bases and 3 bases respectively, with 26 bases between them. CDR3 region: CASSPIANYGLNNYEQYF. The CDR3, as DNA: TGTGCCAGCAGCCCAATCGCCAACTACGGACTAAATAACTACGAGCAGTACTTC.

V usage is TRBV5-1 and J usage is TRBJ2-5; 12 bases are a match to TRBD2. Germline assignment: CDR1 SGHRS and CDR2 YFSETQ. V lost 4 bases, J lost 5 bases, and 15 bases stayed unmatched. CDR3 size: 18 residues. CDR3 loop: CASSPGTSGRLLGETQYF. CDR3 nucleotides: TGCGCCAGCAGCCCAGGGACTAGCGGGCGCTTGCTGGGGGAGACCCAGTACTTC.

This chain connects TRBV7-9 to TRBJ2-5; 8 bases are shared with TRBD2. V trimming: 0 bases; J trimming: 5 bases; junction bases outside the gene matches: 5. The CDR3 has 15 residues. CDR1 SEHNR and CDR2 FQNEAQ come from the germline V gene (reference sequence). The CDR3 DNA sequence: TGTGCCAGCAGCTTAGCCCCGGGAGGGAAGGAGACCCAGTACTTC. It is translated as CASSLAPGGKETQYF.

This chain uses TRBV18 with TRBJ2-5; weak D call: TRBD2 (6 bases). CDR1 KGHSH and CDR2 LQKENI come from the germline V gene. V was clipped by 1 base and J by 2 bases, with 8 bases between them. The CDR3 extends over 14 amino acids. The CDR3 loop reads CASSPLREQETQYF. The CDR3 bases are TGTGCCAGCTCACCACTGCGGGAACAAGAGACCCAGTACTTC.

The CDR3 DNA reads TGTGCCAGCAGCTTGGTTATCCCTATAGGAGGGGCTTACGAGCAGTACTTC. It is translated as CASSLVIPIGGAYEQYF. The rearrangement uses TRBV5-4 and TRBJ2-7, with a weak D call TRBD2 (6 bases). The V gene lost 0 bases and the J gene lost 4 bases, with 20 bases spanning the gap. CDR3 length equals 17 residues. Looked up from germline, CDR1 is SGHNT and CDR2 is YYREEE (reference sequence).

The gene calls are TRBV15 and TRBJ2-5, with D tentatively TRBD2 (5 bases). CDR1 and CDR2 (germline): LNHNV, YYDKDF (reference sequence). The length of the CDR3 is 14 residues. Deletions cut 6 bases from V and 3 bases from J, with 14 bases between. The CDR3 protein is CATSPRRGKETQYF. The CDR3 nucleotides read TGTGCCACCAGTCCCCGGCGAGGGAAAGAGACCCAGTACTTC.

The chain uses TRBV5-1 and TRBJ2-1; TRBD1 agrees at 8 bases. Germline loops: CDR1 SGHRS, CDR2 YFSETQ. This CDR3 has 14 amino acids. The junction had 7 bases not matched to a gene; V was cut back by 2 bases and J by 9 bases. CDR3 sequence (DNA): TGCGCCAGCAGCTTACGGGCAGGGGGCCTTGAGCAGTTCTTC. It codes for CASSLRAGGLEQFF.

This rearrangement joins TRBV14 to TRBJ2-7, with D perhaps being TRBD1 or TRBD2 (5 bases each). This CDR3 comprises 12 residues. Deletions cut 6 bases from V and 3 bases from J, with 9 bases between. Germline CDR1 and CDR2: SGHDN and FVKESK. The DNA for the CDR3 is TGTGCCAGCAGTTTGGGACGCTACGAGCAGTACTTC. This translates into CASSLGRYEQYF.

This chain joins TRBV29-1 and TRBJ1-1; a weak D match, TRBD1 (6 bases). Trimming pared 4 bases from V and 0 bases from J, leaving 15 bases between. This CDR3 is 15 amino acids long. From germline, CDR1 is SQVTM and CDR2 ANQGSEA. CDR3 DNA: TGCAGCGTTGTTGTCAGGGGCACCATGAACACTGAAGCTTTCTTT. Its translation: CSVVVRGTMNTEAFF.

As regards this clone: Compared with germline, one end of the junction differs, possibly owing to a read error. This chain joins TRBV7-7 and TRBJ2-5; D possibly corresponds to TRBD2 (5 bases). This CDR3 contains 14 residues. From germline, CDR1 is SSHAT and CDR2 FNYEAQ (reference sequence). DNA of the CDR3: TGTGCTAGCAGCCTAGGTGGGAGAACAGAGACCCAGTACTTC. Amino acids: CASSLGGRTETQYF.